This is a list of T cell receptor beta chains from one sample in a study of blood T cell repertoires in COVID-19. Clones were sequenced by immunoSEQ multiplex PCR, and TCRdb holds only the in-frame ones, with some missing. The sample consists of around 280,000 clones, 75% to 90% of them appearing once. Sequencing was carried out using peripheral blood. The receptors here all came from a woman between 50 and 59 years old who had recovered from COVID-19. Each CDR3 is given with its conserved first and last residue. The D gene is left open where the match is weak. The size of a clone is reported for some rows only, either as once, few or many, or as a class for expanded clones.

j_call	clone_size	d_call	v_call	cdr3_aa	cdr3_nt
TRBJ2-3	once	TRBD2	TRBV2	CASSDGRASDTQYF	TGTGCCAGCAGTGACGGGAGGGCCTCAGATACGCAGTATTTT
TRBJ1-1	-	TRBD1	TRBV2	CASSVLRGQGSGEAFF	TGTGCCAGCAGTGTACTTCGGGGACAGGGGTCTGGGGAAGCTTTCTTT
TRBJ2-3	once	-	TRBV20-1	CSARTPRSQYF	TGCAGTGCGCGTACTCCCCGTTCGCAGTATTTT
TRBJ1-2	-	TRBD1	TRBV7-2	CASSSGQGALGGYTF	TGTGCCAGCAGCTCGGGCCAGGGGGCGCTGGGGGGCTACACCTTC
TRBJ2-5	-	-	TRBV5-1	CASSSRGEETQYF	TGCGCCAGCAGCTCCAGGGGAGAGGAGACCCAGTACTTC
TRBJ2-3	-	-	TRBV27	CASRPPRDSNTDTQYF	TGTGCCAGCAGACCCCCCAGGGATTCGAACACAGATACGCAGTATTTT
TRBJ1-3	-	-	TRBV30	CAWSRQGLGANTIYF	TGTGCCTGGAGTCGGCAGGGTCTAGGAGCGAACACCATATATTTT
TRBJ1-4	few	-	TRBV28	CASSVGVRAEKLFF	TGTGCCAGCAGTGTGGGCGTTAGAGCTGAAAAACTGTTTTTT
TRBJ2-7	once	TRBD1	TRBV5-5	CASSLYGTGAYEQYF	TGTGCCAGCAGCTTGTACGGGACAGGGGCCTACGAGCAGTACTTC
TRBJ1-6	-	TRBD1	TRBV4-1	CASSEGDRVNNSPLHF	TGCGCCAGCAGCGAAGGAGACAGGGTGAATAATTCACCCCTCCACTTT
TRBJ2-1	-	TRBD2	TRBV4-1	CASSQRTSGRIGNEQFF	TGCGCCAGCAGCCAACGGACTAGCGGGAGGATTGGCAATGAGCAGTTCTTC
TRBJ1-4	-	TRBD1	TRBV6-6	CASSYPQGGTEKLFF	TGTGCCAGCAGTTACCCACAGGGGGGTACTGAAAAACTGTTTTTT
TRBJ2-7	-	-	TRBV6-1	CASSDGTRGVPSYEQYF	TGTGCCAGCAGTGACGGGACCAGGGGGGTACCCTCCTACGAGCAGTACTTC
TRBJ2-3	-	-	TRBV10-3	CAIGDLPLLGTDTQYF	TGTGCCATTGGGGACTTGCCCCTTTTAGGGACAGATACGCAGTATTTT
TRBJ1-1	-	-	TRBV7-9	CASSLSDTEAFF	TGTGCCAGCAGCTTATCGGACACTGAAGCTTTCTTT
TRBJ1-1	once	TRBD1	TRBV30	CAWNQGGEAFF	TGTGCCTGGAATCAGGGGGGTGAAGCTTTCTTT
TRBJ1-4	-	TRBD1	TRBV5-6	CASSLTGADNEKLFF	TGTGCCAGCAGCTTGACAGGGGCGGATAATGAAAAACTGTTTTTT
TRBJ2-2	once	-	TRBV18	CASSPPNRANTGELFF	TGTGCCAGCTCACCACCGAACAGGGCGAACACCGGGGAGCTGTTTTTT
TRBJ2-2	-	-	TRBV7-2	CASSLEVRLRPGELFF	TGTGCCAGCAGCTTAGAGGTGCGACTAAGGCCCGGGGAGCTGTTTTTT
TRBJ2-5	-	TRBD2	TRBV7-2	CASIRSGGQETQYF	TGTGCCAGCATCCGTAGCGGGGGGCAAGAGACCCAGTACTTC
TRBJ2-7	-	-	TRBV27	CASQGRLAGSYEQYF	TGTGCCAGCCAGGGGCGACTAGCTGGCTCCTACGAGCAGTACTTC
TRBJ2-7	once	-	TRBV7-9	CASSPPGYRDYEQYF	TGTGCCAGCAGCCCGCCGGGTTACAGGGATTACGAGCAGTACTTC
TRBJ2-2	once	-	TRBV7-6	CASSLVATTKNTGELFF	TGTGCCAGCAGCTTAGTAGCAACTACCAAGAACACCGGGGAGCTGTTTTTT
TRBJ2-1	-	-	TRBV19	CASSISLGEQFF	TGTGCCAGTAGTATATCTCTAGGCGAGCAGTTCTTC
TRBJ1-5	-	-	TRBV10-3	CAISDKNWSNQPQHF	TGTGCCATCAGTGATAAAAACTGGAGCAATCAGCCCCAGCATTTT
TRBJ1-1	-	TRBD1	TRBV11-2	CASSYSRDRGINTEAFF	TGTGCCAGCAGCTATTCCCGGGACAGGGGGATCAACACTGAAGCTTTCTTT
TRBJ2-1	once	TRBD2	TRBV18	CASSKLAGGSDEQFF	TGTGCCAGCTCTAAACTAGCGGGGGGGTCGGATGAGCAGTTCTTC
TRBJ1-2	once	-	TRBV19	CASSTGGKDYGYTF	TGTGCCAGTAGTACGGGGGGGAAGGACTATGGCTACACCTTC
TRBJ1-2	-	TRBD1	TRBV24-1	CATSDSQGTGKVLCYGYTF	TGTGCCACCAGTGACTCACAAGGGACAGGGAAAGTTTTGTGCTATGGCTACACCTTC
TRBJ2-3	-	-	TRBV20-1	CSARGGDTQYF	TGCAGTGCCCGAGGGGGAGATACGCAGTATTTT
TRBJ2-7	-	TRBD2	TRBV2	CASSLSSGRHSYEQYF	TGTGCCAGCAGTCTATCTAGCGGGAGGCACTCCTACGAGCAGTACTTC